This TCR beta chain originates from a study of molecular identifiers for immune sequencing clone quantification. Findings of the study overall: Underestimated sizes of highly expanded clones could result from identical TCR molecules that share a barcode.

Bulk TCR library preparation followed previously described methods with listed TCR primers. TCRdb independently ran MiXCR on the PCR reads; one entry per CDR3 protein. Counted here are some 41,000 distinct CDR3 sequences, about 24% occurring once; the ten biggest clones make up around 0.96%. CDR1 is SGHRS and CDR2 is YFSETQ in the germline V gene. Trimming took 5 bases from V and 10 from J; bases not matched to a gene: 19. The CDR3 is 16 amino acids. A word on this clonotype: What it binds is not known.

Sorted cells numbering about 20,000 to 1,000,000, with 10%, 30% or 50% RNA, yielded the naive CD8 libraries. The authors sorted naive CD8 T cells as CD8+CD4-CCR7+CD45RA+. The rearrangement uses TRBV5-1 and TRBJ2-3, with 7 positions matching TRBD1. Material for sequencing was naive CD8+ T cells from blood, with Jurkat cell RNA spiked in. The subset denotes: FACS-sorted CD8+CD4-CCR7+CD45RA+ naive T cells. The sequence was obtained from a human donor in good health. Some libraries in this study had Jurkat cell RNA spiked in. CDR3 nucleotide sequence: TGCGCCAGCAGAGGGGACAGCGTTTACAGCACCGATCCGCAGTATTTT. It specifies CASRGDSVYSTDPQYF. Full variable domain (outside the CDR3, taken from reference TRBV5-1 and TRBJ2-3): KAGVTQTPRYLIKTRGQQVTLSCSPISGHRSVSWYQQTPGQGLQFLFEYFSETQRNKGNFPGRFSGRQFSNSRSEMNVSTLELGDSALYLCASRGDSVYSTDPQYFGPGTRLTVL.